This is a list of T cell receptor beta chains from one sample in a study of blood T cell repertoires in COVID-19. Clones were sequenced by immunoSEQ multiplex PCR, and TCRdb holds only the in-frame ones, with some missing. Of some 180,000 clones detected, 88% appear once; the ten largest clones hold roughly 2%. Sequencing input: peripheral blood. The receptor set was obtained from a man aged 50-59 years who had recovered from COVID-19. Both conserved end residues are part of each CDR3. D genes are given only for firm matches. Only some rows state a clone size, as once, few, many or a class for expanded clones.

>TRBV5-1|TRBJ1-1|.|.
TGCGCCAGCAGCTTGACAGCCAACACTGAAGCTTTCTTT
CASSLTANTEAFF
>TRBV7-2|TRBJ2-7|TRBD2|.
TGTGCCAGCAGCTTAGCGGCGGGTAGCGGGAGGGGCTACGAGCAGTACTTC
CASSLAAGSGRGYEQYF
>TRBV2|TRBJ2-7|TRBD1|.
TGTGCCAGCAGTGAAGAAAGGGGACAGTCCTACGAGCAGTACTTC
CASSEERGQSYEQYF
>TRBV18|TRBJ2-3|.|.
TGTGCCAGCTCACCACGGGACTTACTAGGGGATACGCAGTATTTT
CASSPRDLLGDTQYF
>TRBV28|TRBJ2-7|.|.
TGTGCCAGCAGTCGACAGACCTACGAGCAGTACTTC
CASSRQTYEQYF
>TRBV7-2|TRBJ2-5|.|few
TGTGCCAGCAGCTTAACTGGGGGGCAAGAGACCCAGTACTTC
CASSLTGGQETQYF
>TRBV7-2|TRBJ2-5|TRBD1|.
TGTGCCAGCAGCTCAACAGGGGACCAAGAGACCCAGTACTTC
CASSSTGDQETQYF
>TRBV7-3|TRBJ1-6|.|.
TGTGCCAGCAGCTTATCAATCAATTCACCCCTCCACTTT
CASSLSINSPLHF
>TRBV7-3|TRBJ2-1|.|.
TGTGCCAGCAGCTTAGGGCTAGCTGGGAATGAGCAGTTCTTC
CASSLGLAGNEQFF
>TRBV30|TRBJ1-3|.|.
TGTGCCTGGAGTGTACCCTTAGCTGGAAACACCATATATTTT
CAWSVPLAGNTIYF
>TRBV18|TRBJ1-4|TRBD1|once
TGTGCCAGCTCACCACCCAGGGGGCGAACTAATGAAAAACTGTTTTTT
CASSPPRGRTNEKLFF
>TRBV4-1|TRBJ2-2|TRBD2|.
TGCGCCAGCAGCCAACGGACTAGCGGGAGGGTAAGGGCCGGGGAGCTGTTTTTT
CASSQRTSGRVRAGELFF
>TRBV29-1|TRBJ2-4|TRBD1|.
TGCAGCGTTGGAACAGGGGGAGCCAAAAACATTCAGTACTTC
CSVGTGGAKNIQYF
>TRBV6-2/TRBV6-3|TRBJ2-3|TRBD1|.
TGTGCCAGCAGCCCCCGGCTAGACAGGGAAGCAGATACGCAGTATTTT
CASSPRLDREADTQYF
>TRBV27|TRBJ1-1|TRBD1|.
TGTGCCAGCAGTAACAGGGGGGCGCGGACTGAAGCTTTCTTT
CASSNRGARTEAFF
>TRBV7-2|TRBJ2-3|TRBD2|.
TGTGCCAGCAGCCCGCAAAGAGCGGGGGGGCCCCCGGGTACGCAGTATTTT
CASSPQRAGGPPGTQYF
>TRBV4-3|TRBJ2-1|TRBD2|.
TGCGCCAGCAGCCAACTTAGCGGGAGCGGCTACAATGAGCAGTTCTTC
CASSQLSGSGYNEQFF
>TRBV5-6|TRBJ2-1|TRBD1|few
TGTGCCAGCAGCTCCGGACAGGGAGACTACAATGAGCAGTTCTTC
CASSSGQGDYNEQFF
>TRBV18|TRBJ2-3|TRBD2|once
TGTGCCAGCTCACAAACTAGCGGGGACACAGATACGCAGTATTTT
CASSQTSGDTDTQYF
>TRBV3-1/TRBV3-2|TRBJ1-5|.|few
TGTGCCAGCAGCCCCCCCCTAGGTCAGCCCCAGCATTTT
CASSPPLGQPQHF
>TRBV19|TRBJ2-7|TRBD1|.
TGTGCCAGTAGTACCCGGGGACAGGGTGTGAGGTACGAGCAGTACTTC
CASSTRGQGVRYEQYF
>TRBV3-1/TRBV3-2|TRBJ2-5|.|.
TGTGCCAGCAGCCCAACGTGGCAGGGGACCCAGTACTTC
CASSPTWQGTQYF
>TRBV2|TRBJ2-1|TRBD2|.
TGTGCCAGCAAGCTAGCGGGAGGGAGGGATGAGCAGTTCTTC
CASKLAGGRDEQFF
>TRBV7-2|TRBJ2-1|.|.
TGTGCCAGCAGCTTTGGCGGGACGGGAACCAATGAGCAGTTCTTC
CASSFGGTGTNEQFF
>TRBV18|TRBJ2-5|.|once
TGTGCCAGCTCACCACCTCAGGGGAGACAAGAGACCCAGTACTTC
CASSPPQGRQETQYF
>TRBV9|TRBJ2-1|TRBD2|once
TGTGCCAGCAGCACGCACGGGGTAGCGGGATCTCAGCAGTTCTTC
CASSTHGVAGSQQFF
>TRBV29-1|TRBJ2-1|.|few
TGCAGCGGAGTCAGGCGGGATGTCCCCAATGAGCAGTTCTTC
CSGVRRDVPNEQFF
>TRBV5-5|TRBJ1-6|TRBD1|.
TGTGCCAGCAGCTCCGGACAGGGCCTAGGGAATTCACCCCTCCACTTT
CASSSGQGLGNSPLHF
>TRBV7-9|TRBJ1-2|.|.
TGTGCCAGCAGCTTCCTAGCGTTGGGCTACACCTTC
CASSFLALGYTF
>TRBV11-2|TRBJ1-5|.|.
TGTGCCAGCAGCGCTCACGGGAGCAATCAGCCCCAGCATTTT
CASSAHGSNQPQHF
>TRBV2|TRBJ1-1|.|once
TGTGCCAGCAGTGAAGAGCGGAGGGTGGATGAAGCTTTCTTT
CASSEERRVDEAFF
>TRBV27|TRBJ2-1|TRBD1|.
TGTGCCAGCACAACTGGACAGGGACGGTACAATGAGCAGTTCTTC
CASTTGQGRYNEQFF
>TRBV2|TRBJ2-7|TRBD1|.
TGTGCCAGCAGTGAGGGACAGACGACCAAGCAGTACTTC
CASSEGQTTKQYF
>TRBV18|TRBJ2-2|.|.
TGTGCCAGCTCCCCGAGCAGGGGTAACACCGGGGAGCTGTTTTTT
CASSPSRGNTGELFF
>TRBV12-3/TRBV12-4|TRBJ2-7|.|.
TGTGCCAGCAGGATCGGTCCCTCCTACGAGCAGTACTTC
CASRIGPSYEQYF
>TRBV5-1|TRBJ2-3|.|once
TGCGCCAGCAGGCTAGCGACTAGCACAGATACGCAGTATTTT
CASRLATSTDTQYF
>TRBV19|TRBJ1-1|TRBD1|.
TGTGCCAGTAGTATAGCACAGGGGGCGGTGGGCACTGAAGCTTTCTTT
CASSIAQGAVGTEAFF
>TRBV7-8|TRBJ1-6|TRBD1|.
TGTGCCAGCAGCTTAGGACAGGGTTCCTATAATTCACCCCTCCACTTT
CASSLGQGSYNSPLHF
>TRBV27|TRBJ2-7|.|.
TGTGCCAGCAGTAGAGCGGGCTCCTACGAGCAGTACTTC
CASSRAGSYEQYF
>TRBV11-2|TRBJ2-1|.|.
TGTGCCAGCAGCCCTAGCGCCTACAATGAGCAGTTCTTC
CASSPSAYNEQFF
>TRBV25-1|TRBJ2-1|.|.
TGTGCCAGCAGCCTAGTTAATGAGCAGTTCTTC
CASSLVNEQFF
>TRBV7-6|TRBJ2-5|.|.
TGTGCCAGCAGCCCGCGCGGAGACAGGCAAGAGACCCAGTACTTC
CASSPRGDRQETQYF
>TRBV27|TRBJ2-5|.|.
TGTGCCAGCAGTAGGGTAAAAGCGGCGCAAGAGACCCAGTACTTC
CASSRVKAAQETQYF
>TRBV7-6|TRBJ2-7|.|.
TGTGCCAGCAGCTTAGAATTGGAGGGCGGGACAGACCCTAACGAGCAGTACTTC
CASSLELEGGTDPNEQYF
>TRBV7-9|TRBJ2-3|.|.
TGTGCCAGCAGCTTAGCGAGTAGCGGACCCACAGATACGCAGTATTTT
CASSLASSGPTDTQYF
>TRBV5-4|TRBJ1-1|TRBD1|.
TGTGCCAGCAGGCGGGACAGGGGGAACACTGAAGCTTTCTTT
CASRRDRGNTEAFF
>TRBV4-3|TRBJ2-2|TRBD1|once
TGCGCCAGCAGCCAGGACTATGGGACAGGGGGCCGGACCGGGGAGCTGTTTTTT
CASSQDYGTGGRTGELFF
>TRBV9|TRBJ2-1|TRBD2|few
TGTGCCAGCAGCCTCCGGGCGGGGGGGCATAATGAGCAGTTCTTC
CASSLRAGGHNEQFF
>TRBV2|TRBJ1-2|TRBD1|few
TGTGCCAGCGCTGGTGGCGACAGGGTGATCGGTGGCTACACCTTC
CASAGGDRVIGGYTF
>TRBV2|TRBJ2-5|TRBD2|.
TGTGCCAGCAGTGAAGGGGCGGGGGGGCTTCAAGAGACCCAGTACTTC
CASSEGAGGLQETQYF
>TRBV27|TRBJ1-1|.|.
TGTGCCAGCAGTTCGTACAGGGTTAACACTGAAGCTTTCTTT
CASSSYRVNTEAFF
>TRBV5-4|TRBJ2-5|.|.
TGTGCCAGCAGCTTGGCTGGGCAGGGCCGGGAGACCCAGTACTTC
CASSLAGQGRETQYF
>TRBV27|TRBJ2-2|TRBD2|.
TGTGCCACCCTGAGGATAGCGGGGGGGCGTAACGGGGAGCTGTTTTTT
CATLRIAGGRNGELFF
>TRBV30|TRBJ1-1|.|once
TGTGCCTGGACCAGGAACACTGAAGCTTTCTTT
CAWTRNTEAFF
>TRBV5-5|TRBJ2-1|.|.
TGTGCCAGCAGCTCCCGGGACTCCTGGGGGAATGAGCAGTTCTTC
CASSSRDSWGNEQFF
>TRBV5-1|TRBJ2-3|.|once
TGCGCCAGCAGCTTGGGACATACCACAGATACGCAGTATTTT
CASSLGHTTDTQYF
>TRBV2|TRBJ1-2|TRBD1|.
TGTGCCAGCAGGTTGGGACAGGGACACTATGGCTACACCTTC
CASRLGQGHYGYTF
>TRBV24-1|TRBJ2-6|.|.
TGTGCCACCAGTGATGGTTTGGGGAGCTCTGGGGCCAACGTCCTGACTTTC
CATSDGLGSSGANVLTF
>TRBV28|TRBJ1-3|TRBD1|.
TGTGCCAGCAGGAGTTCAGGGGGGCACACCATATATTTT
CASRSSGGHTIYF
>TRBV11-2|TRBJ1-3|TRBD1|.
TGTGCCAGCAGCACCCGGACAGGGGCCAGCTCTGGAAACACCATATATTTT
CASSTRTGASSGNTIYF